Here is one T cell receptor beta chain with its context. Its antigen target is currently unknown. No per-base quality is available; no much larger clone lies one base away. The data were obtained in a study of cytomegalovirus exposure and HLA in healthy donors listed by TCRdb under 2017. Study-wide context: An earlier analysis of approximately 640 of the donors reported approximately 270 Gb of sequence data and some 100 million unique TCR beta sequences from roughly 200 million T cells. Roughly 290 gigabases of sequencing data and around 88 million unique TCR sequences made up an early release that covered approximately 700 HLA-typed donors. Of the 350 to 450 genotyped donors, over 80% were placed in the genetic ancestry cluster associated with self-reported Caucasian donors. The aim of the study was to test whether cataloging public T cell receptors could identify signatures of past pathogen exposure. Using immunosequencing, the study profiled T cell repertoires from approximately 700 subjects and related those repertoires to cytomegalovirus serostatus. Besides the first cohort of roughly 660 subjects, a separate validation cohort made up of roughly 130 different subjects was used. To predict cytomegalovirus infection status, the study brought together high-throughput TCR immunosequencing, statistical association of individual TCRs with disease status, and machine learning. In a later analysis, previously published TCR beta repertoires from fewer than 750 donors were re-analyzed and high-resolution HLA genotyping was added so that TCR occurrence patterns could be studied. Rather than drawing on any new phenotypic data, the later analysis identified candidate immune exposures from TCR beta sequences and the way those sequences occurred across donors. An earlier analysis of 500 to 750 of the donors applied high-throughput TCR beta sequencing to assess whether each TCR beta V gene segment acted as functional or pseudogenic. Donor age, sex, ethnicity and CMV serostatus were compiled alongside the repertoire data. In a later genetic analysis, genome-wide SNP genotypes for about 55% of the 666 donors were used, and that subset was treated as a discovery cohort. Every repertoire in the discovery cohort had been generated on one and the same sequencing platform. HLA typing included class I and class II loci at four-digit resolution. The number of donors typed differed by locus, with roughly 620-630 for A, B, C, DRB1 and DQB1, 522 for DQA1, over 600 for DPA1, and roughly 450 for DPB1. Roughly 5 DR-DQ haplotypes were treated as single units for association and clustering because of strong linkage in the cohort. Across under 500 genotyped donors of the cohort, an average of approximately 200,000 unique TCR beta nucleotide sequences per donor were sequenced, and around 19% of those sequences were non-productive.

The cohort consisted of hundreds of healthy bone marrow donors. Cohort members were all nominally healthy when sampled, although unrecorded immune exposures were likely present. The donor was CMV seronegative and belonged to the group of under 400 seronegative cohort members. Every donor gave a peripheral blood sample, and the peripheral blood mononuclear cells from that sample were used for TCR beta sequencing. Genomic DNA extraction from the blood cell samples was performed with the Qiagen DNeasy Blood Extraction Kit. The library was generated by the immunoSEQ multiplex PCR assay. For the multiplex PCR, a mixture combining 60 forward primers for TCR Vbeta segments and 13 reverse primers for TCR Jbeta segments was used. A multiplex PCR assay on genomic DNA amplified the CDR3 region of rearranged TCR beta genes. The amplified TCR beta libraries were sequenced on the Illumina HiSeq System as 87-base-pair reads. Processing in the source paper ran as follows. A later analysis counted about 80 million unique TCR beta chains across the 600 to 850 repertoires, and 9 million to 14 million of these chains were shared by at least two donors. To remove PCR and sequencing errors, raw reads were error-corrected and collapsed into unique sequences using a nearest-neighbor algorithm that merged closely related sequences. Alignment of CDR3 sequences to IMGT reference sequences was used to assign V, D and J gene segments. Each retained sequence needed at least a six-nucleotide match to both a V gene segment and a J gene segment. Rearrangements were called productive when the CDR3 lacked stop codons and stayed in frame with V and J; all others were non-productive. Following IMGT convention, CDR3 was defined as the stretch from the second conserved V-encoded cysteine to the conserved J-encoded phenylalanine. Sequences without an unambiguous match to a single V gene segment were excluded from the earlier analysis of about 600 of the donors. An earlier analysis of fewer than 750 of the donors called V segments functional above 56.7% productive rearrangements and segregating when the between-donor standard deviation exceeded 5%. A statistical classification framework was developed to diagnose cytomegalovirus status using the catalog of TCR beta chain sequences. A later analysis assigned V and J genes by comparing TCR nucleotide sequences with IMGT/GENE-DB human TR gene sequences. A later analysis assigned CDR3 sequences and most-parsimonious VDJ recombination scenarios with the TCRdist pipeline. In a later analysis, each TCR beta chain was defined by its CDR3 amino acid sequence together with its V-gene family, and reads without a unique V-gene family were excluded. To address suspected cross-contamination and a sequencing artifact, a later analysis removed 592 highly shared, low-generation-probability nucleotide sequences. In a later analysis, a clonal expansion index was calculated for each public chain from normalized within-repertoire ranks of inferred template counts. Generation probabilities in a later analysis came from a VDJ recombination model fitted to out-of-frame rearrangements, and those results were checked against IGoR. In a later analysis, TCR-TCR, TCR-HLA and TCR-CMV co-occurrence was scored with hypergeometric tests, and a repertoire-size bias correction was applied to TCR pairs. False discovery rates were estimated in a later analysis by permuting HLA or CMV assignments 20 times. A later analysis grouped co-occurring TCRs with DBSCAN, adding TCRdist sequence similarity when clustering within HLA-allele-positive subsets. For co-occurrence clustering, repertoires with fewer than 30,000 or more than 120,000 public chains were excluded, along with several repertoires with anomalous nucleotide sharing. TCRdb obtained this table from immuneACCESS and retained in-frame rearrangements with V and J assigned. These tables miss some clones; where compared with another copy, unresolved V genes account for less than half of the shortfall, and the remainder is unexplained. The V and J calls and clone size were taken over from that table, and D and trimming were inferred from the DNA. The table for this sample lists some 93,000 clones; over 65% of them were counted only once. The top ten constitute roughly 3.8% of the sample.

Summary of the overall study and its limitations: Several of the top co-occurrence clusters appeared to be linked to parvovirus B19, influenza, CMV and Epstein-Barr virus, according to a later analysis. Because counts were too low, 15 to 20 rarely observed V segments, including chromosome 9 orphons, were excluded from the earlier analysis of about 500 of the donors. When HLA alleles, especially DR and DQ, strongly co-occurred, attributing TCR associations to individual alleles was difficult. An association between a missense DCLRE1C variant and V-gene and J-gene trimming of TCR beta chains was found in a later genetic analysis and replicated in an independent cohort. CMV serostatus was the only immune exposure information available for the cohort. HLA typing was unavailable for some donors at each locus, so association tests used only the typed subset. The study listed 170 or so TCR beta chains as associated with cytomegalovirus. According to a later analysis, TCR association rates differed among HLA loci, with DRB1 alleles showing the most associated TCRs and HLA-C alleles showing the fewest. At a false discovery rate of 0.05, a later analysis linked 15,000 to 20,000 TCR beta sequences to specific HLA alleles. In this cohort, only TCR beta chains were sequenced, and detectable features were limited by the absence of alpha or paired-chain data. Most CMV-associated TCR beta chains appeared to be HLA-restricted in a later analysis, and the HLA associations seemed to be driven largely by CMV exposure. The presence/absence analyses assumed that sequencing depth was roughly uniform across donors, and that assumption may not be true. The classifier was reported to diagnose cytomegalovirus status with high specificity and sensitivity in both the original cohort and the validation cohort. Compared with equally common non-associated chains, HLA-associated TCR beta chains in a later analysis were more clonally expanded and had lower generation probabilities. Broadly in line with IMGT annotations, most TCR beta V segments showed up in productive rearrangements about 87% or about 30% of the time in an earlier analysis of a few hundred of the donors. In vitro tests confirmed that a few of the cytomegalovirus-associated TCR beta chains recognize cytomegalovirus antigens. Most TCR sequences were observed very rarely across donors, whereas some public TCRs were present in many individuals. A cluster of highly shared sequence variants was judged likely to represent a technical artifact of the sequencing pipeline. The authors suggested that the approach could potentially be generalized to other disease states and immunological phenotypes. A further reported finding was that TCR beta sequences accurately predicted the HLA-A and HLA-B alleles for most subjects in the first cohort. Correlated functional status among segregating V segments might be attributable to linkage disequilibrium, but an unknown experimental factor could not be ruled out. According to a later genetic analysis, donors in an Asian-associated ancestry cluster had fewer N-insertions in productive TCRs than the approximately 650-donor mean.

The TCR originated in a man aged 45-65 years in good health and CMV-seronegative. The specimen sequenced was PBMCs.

The sequenced DNA is TGCGCCAGCAGTGACTTAGCGGGAGGAGATGAGCAGTTCTTC. It translates to CASSDLAGGDEQFF. Rearrangement joined TRBV10-2 to TRBJ2-1, with TRBD2 matching 10 junction bases. The germline V gene encodes CDR1 WSHSY and CDR2 SAAADI. Germline trimming amounts to 3 bases on V and 8 bases on J, with 4 as the count of junction bases outside the gene matches. There are 14 amino acids in the CDR3, from cysteine to phenylalanine inclusive. Kept here is only the CDR3 DNA, which spans 42 bases and is read in frame from base 1.